The 2 T cell receptor beta chains given below trace back to one sample, sequenced in a study of control samples from healthy donors and cancer patients. The table came from immunoSEQ multiplex PCR; TCRdb's copy has only in-frame clones and leaves some out. The sample comprises 95,000 to 130,000 clones, roughly 91% of which are singletons, and 2% to 2.5% rests with the top ten. The material sequenced was blood. These receptors were taken from a woman aged 70-85 years in good health.

The chain couples TRBV9 to TRBJ1-1; D is possibly TRBD1 (5 bases). Per the germline V gene, CDR1 is SGDLS and CDR2 is YYNGEE. The V end lost 3 bases, the J end lost 1 base, and 7 bases lay between the germline ends. This CDR3 has 13 amino acids. The CDR3 DNA sequence: TGTGCCAGCAGCGAAGGACAGAACACTGAAGCTTTCTTT. Its translation is CASSEGQNTEAFF.

The chain joins TRBV6-5 to TRBJ1-4; tentative D call: TRBD1 (5 bases). Germline CDR1 reads MNHEY; CDR2 reads SVGAGI. The CDR3 has 16 amino acids. The V gene lost 4 bases and the J gene lost 0 bases, with 12 bases spanning the gap. In DNA form, the CDR3 reads TGTGCCAGCAGTTCCCACGGGGGTGCAACTAATGAAAAACTGTTTTTT. It translates to CASSSHGGATNEKLFF.